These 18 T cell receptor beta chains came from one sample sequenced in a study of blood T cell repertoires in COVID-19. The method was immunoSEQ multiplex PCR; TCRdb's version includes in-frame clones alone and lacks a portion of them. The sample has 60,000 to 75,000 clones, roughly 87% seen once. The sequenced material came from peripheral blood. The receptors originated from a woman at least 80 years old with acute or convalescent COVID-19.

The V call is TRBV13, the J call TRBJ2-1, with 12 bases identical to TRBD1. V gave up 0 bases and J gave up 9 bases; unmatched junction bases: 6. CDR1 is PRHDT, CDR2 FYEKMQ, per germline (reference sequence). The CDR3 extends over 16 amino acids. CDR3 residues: CASSLGAGQGAGEQFF. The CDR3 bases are TGTGCCAGCAGCTTAGGGGCGGGACAGGGGGCTGGTGAGCAGTTCTTC.

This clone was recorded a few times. CDR3 sequence: CASSQVNVYEQYF. CDR3 bases: TGTGCCAGCAGCCAAGTTAATGTCTACGAGCAGTACTTC. The chain carries TRBV3-1 (or the pseudogene TRBV3-2) and TRBJ2-7; D is unresolved. CDR1 LGHDT and CDR2 YNNKEL come from the germline V gene (reference sequence). V lost 1 base and J lost 3, with 7 bases in between. CDR3 length equals 13 residues.

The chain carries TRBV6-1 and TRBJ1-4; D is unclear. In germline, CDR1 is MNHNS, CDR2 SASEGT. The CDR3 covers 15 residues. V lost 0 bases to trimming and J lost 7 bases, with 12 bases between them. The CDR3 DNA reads TGTGCCAGCAGTGAAGCGAGGCTCGTCGGTGAAAAACTGTTTTTT. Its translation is CASSEARLVGEKLFF.

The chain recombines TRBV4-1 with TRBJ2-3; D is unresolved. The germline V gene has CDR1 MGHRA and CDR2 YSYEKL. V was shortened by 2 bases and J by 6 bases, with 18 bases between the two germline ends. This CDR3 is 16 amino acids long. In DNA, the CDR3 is TGCGCCAGCAGCCAACAAGAATTAGCTCCCCTGGATACGCAGTATTTT. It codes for CASSQQELAPLDTQYF.

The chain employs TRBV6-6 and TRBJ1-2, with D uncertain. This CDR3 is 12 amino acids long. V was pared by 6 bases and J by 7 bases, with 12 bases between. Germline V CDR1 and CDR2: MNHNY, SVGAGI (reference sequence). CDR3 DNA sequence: TGTGCCAGCAGCGACCGGCGGGGTGGCTACACCTTC. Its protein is CASSDRRGGYTF.

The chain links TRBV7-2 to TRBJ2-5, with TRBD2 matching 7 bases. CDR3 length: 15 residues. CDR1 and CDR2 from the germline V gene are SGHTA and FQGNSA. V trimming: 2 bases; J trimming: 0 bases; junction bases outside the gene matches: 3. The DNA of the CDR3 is TGTGCCAGCAGCTTACAGACTAGCAACCAAGAGACCCAGTACTTC. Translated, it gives CASSLQTSNQETQYF.

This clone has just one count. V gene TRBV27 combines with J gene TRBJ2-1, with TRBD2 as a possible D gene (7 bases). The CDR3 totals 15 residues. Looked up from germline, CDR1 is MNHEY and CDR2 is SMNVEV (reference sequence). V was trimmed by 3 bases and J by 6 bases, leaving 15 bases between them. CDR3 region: CASSFGGAGGNEQFF. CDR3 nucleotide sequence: TGTGCCAGCAGTTTTGGGGGGGCGGGCGGCAATGAGCAGTTCTTC.

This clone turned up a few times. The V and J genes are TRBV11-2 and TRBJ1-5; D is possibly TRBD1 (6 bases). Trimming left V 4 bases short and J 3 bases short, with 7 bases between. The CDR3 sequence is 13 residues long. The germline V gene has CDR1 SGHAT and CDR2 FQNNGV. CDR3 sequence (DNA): TGTGCCAGCAGCTGGGGGCTCAATCAGCCCCAGCATTTT. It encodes CASSWGLNQPQHF. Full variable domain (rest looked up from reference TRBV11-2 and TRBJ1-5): EAGVAQSPRYKIIEKRQSVAFWCNPISGHATLYWYQQILGQGPKLLIQFQNNGVVDDSQLPKDRFSAERLKGVDSTLKIQPAKLEDSAVYLCASSWGLNQPQHFGDGTRLSIL.

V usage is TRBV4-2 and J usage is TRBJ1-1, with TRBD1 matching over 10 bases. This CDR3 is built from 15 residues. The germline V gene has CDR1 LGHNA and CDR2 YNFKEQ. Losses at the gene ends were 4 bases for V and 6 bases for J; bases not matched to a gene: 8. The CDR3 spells CASSLEDRGSSEAFF. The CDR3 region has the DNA TGTGCCAGCAGCCTAGAGGACAGGGGGTCGTCTGAAGCTTTCTTT.

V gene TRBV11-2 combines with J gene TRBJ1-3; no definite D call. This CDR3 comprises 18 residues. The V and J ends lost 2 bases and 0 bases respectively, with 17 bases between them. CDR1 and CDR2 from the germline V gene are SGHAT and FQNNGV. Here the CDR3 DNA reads TGTGCCAGCAGCTTACGGGGAGGACTCCGGCTCTCTGGAAACACCATATATTTT. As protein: CASSLRGGLRLSGNTIYF.

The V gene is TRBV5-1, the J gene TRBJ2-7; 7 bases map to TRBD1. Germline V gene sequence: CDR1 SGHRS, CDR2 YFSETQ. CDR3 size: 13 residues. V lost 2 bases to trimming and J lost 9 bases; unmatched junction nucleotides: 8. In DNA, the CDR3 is TGCGCCAGCAGCTTCCCGCAGGGGGAAGGGCAGTACTTC. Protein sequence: CASSFPQGEGQYF.

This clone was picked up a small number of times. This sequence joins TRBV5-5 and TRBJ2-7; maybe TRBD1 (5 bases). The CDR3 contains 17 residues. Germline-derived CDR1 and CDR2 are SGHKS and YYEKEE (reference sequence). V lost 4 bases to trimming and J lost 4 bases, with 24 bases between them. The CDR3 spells CASSLPPTQGKGYEQYF. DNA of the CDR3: TGTGCCAGCAGCCTACCTCCTACTCAGGGAAAGGGGTACGAGCAGTACTTC.

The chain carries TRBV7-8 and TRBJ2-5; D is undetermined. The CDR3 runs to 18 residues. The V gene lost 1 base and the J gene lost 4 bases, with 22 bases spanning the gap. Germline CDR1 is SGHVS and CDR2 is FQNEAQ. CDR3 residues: CASSLGLTATPFLETQYF. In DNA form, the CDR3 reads TGTGCCAGCAGCTTAGGGTTAACCGCCACACCTTTTCTAGAGACCCAGTACTTC.

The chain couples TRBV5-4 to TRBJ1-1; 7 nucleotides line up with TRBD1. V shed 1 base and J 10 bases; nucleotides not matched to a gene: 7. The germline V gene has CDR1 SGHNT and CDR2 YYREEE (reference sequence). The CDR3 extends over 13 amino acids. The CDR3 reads CASSLTGTGVAFF. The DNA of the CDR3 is TGTGCCAGCAGCTTGACGGGCACAGGGGTAGCTTTCTTT.

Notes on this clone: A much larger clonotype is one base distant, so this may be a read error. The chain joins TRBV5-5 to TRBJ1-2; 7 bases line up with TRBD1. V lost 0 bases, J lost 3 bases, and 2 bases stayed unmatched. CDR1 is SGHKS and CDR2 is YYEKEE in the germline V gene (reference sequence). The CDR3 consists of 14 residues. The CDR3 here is CASSLDRGHYGYTF. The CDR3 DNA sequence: TGTGCCAGCAGCTTGGACAGGGGTCACTATGGCTACACCTTC.

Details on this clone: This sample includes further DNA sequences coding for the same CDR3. The CDR3: CSASLETQYF. The DNA for the CDR3 is TGCAGTGCTAGTCTCGAGACCCAGTACTTC. This chain uses TRBV20-1 with TRBJ2-5; no firm D call. The CDR3 is made up of 10 amino acids. CDR1 is DFQATT, CDR2 SNEGSKA, per germline (reference sequence). V lost 3 bases, J lost 5 bases, and 4 bases lay in between.

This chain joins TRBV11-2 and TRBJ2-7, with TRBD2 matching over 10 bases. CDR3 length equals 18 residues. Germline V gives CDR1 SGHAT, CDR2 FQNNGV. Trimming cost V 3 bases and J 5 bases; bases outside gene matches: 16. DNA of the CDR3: TGTGCCAGCAGCTTCAGCGAGCTTCAGAGCGGGAGGGCCCACGAGCAGTACTTC. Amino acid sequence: CASSFSELQSGRAHEQYF.

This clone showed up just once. CDR3 sequence reads: CASSWGDRSSPLHF. CDR3 DNA: TGTGCCAGCAGCTGGGGGGACAGAAGCTCACCCCTCCACTTT. This chain uses TRBV6-2 or TRBV6-3 with TRBJ1-6; 7 positions match TRBD1. The germline V gene has CDR1 MNHEY and CDR2 SVGEGT. CDR3 length: 14 amino acids. The V and J ends lost 6 bases and 10 bases, in that order; junction bases with no gene match: 9.